This T cell receptor (beta chain) was found in a study of blood T cell repertoires in COVID-19 (dated by TCRdb to 2020 to 2022). Turning to the overall study: Samples covering the acute and convalescent phases of COVID-19 were provided by collaborators in the United States, Italy and Spain. A freely available public database, intended as a resource for researchers studying the immune response to SARS-CoV-2, is where the repertoires were released. The prospective study material was composed of cDNA or gDNA derived from T cells, B-cell-depleted T cells, or PBMCs. Sample metadata almost always included a de-identified subject ID, COVID-19 status, age in years and sex. Where available, HLA class I and class II types were taken from metadata supplied by the sample provider and were not determined by assay-based typing. Samples were obtained from the ongoing ImmuneRACE study (first 160 participants) and from 1,254 subjects provided by 6 global collaborators. The dataset comprised deeply sampled blood TCRbeta repertoires from subjects exposed to, actively infected with, or recovered from COVID-19. The investigation overall reported the following: How much clinical and demographic metadata was included differed by source and by participant, and the metadata was provided uncurated.

The germline V gene provides CDR1 SGHRS and CDR2 YFSETQ. Relative to germline, V is missing 7 bases and J is missing 4 bases, with 5 bases of the junction outside any gene match. Taken from cysteine to phenylalanine, the CDR3 has 14 residues. This entry keeps only the CDR3 DNA: 42 bases, framed from base 1. One collaborating source in Seattle enrolled patients during active infection and followed them longitudinally through the course of disease. The collaborating institutions used their own protocols to collect whole blood in K2EDTA tubes. Collaborator samples were shipped for TCRbeta analysis as frozen whole blood, isolated PBMCs, or DNA extracted from either sample type. Points on this clone: Its antigen target is currently unknown. No qualities accompany the bases; no much larger clone lies one base away.

TCRbeta CDR3 regions were amplified from genomic DNA using the immunoSEQ Assay, a bias-controlled multiplex PCR. The published analysis was carried out like this. The number of nucleated cells in each sample was estimated from the amplification of reference gene primers within the assay. To quantify the absolute abundance of each unique TCRbeta CDR3 rearrangement, sequence reads were collapsed and filtered. For each sample, productive Simpson clonality was calculated as the square root of Simpson's diversity index across productive rearrangements. TCRdb limited this immuneACCESS table to in-frame rearrangements with V and J called. A share of clones is missing; checked studies link under half to unresolved V genes, and the rest is unexplained. The V and J calls and clone size come from that table; D and trimming were worked out from the DNA. The sample table records about 350,000 clones; roughly nine tenths of these occur just once. The ten biggest clones cover under 5% of the sample.

Recombination linked TRBV5-1 to TRBJ1-1, and 12 junction bases match TRBD1. The TCR sequence derives from a woman aged 55-70 years with COVID-19, enrolled during active disease. The sample consisted of peripheral blood. The sequenced DNA: TGCGCCAGCGGGACAGGGGGCACGGGCACTGAAGCTTTCTTT. This gives the protein CASGTGGTGTEAFF.